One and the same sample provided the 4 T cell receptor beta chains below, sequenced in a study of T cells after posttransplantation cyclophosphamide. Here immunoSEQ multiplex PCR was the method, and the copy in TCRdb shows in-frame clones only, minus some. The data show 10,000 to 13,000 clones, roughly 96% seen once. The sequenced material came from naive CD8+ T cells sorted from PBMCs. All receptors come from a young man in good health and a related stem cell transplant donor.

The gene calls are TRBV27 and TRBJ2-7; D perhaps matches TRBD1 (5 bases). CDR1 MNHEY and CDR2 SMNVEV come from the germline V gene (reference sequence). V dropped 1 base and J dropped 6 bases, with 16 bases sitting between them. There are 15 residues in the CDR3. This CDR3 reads CASSLLGQGRVEQYF. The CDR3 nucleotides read TGTGCCAGCAGTTTATTAGGCCAGGGTAGGGTCGAGCAGTACTTC.

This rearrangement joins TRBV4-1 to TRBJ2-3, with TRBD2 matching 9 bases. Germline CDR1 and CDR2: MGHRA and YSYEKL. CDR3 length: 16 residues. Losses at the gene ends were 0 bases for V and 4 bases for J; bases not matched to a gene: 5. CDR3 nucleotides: TGCGCCAGCAGCCAAGAAGGCGGGGGGGCGGCAGATACGCAGTATTTT. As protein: CASSQEGGGAADTQYF.

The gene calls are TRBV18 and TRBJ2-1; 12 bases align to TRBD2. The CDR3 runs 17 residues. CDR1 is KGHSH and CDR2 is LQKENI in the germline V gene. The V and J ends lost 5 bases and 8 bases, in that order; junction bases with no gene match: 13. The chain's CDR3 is CASSTLGLAGPGDEQFF. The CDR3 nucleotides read TGTGCCAGCTCAACCTTAGGACTAGCGGGGCCGGGGGATGAGCAGTTCTTC.

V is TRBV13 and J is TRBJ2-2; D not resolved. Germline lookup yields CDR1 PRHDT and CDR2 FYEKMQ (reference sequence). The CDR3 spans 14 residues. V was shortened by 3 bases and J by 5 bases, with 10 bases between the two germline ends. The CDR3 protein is CASSFRVKTGELFF. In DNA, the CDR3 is TGTGCCAGCAGCTTCCGGGTAAAGACCGGGGAGCTGTTTTTT. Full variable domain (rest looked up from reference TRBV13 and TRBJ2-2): AAGVIQSPRHLIKEKRETATLKCYPIPRHDTVYWYQQGPGQDPQFLISFYEKMQSDKGSIPDRFSAQQFSDYHSELNMSSLELGDSALYFCASSFRVKTGELFFGEGSRLTVL.